This is a list of T cell receptor beta chains from one sample in a study of cytomegalovirus exposure and HLA in healthy donors. Repertoires were generated with immunoSEQ multiplex PCR, while TCRdb's copy carries only in-frame clones and drops some. The data show 140,000 to 150,000 clones, 80% to 90% seen once. Sequencing input: PBMCs. These receptors all come from a woman between 40 and 50 years old in good health and CMV-seropositive. The conserved cysteine and the conserved F or W are not part of the CDR3 here.

TRBV28,TRBJ1-5,ASSGTGDSNQPQH
TRBV5-6,TRBJ2-1,ASSMILPSGSYNEQF
TRBV11-1,TRBJ1-2,ASSPPDTMNGYT
TRBV7-6,TRBJ2-1,ASSFLRAGRNEQF
TRBV11-2,TRBJ1-4,ASSFGVNEKLF
TRBV30,TRBJ1-1,AWNRFVSTEAF
TRBV7-2,TRBJ2-3,ASSLSGGLVDTQY
TRBV5-1,TRBJ1-5,ASSSDGHVPQH
TRBV18,TRBJ2-7,ASSPLPDRGGEQY
TRBV7-2,TRBJ1-1,ASSLATGIGAEAF
TRBV19,TRBJ1-1,ASTRTGLYTEAF
TRBV27,TRBJ2-7,ATHTSGSPSGEQY
TRBV5-1,.,ASSLAGSSYEQY
TRBV19,TRBJ2-7,ASSIDDRGNYEQY
TRBV14,TRBJ2-5,ASSEIAGGQETQY
TRBV15,TRBJ1-1,ATSRDYMNTEAF
TRBV7-9,TRBJ1-4,ASSLGQTEKLF
TRBV7-9,TRBJ1-4,ASSLTTGSNEKLF
TRBV27,TRBJ2-1,ASSPQLAGGPNEQF
TRBV11-2,TRBJ2-5,ASSGGLYQETQY
TRBV28,TRBJ2-7,ASRAPGYEQY
TRBV5-4,TRBJ1-3,ASSLRGGNTIY
TRBV28,TRBJ2-1,ASSPTDWGSYNEQF
TRBV5-4,TRBJ2-2,ASSPLRHSAAGELF
TRBV28,TRBJ1-3,ASSLRLAGEYGNTIY
TRBV28,TRBJ1-1,ASSPSRGLNTEAF
TRBV30,TRBJ1-2,AWRPGGAYT
TRBV5-8,TRBJ1-5,ASSLEDRLNQPQH
TRBV7-3,TRBJ2-5,ASSLVAGAQKETQY
TRBV19,TRBJ1-4,ASYHSQKLF
TRBV7-9,TRBJ2-5,SSTRPGETQY
TRBV29-1,TRBJ2-3,SGLWGADTQY
TRBV11-2,TRBJ2-5,ASSSRRGGVWETQY
TRBV2,TRBJ2-7,ASIRTGGLYEQY
TRBV7-2,TRBJ2-1,ASTTGTGTYNEQF
TRBV5-6,TRBJ2-7,ASSLGTGRYEQY
TRBV4-2,TRBJ1-1,ASRPGTGATEAF
TRBV7-9,TRBJ1-4,ASSFDHRTTNEKLF
TRBV10-3,TRBJ2-7,AISLGTGRTDEQY
TRBV5-6,TRBJ1-2,ASSLGPGQGRKGYT
TRBV5-1,TRBJ1-2,ASRPSEGDGYT
TRBV12-5,TRBJ2-3,ASGLDGDTQY
TRBV12-1,TRBJ1-1,ASSNQGDTEAF
TRBV14,TRBJ2-7,ASSGRREQY
TRBV4-2,TRBJ2-5,ASSQGPGLSGETQY
TRBV19,TRBJ1-5,ASSIGGHSNQPQH
TRBV4-2,TRBJ2-1,ASSQQTSGRYNEQF
TRBV6-4,TRBJ2-2,ASSRGGSNTGELF
TRBV5-1,TRBJ2-3,ASSLLTRTDTQY
TRBV28,TRBJ2-3,ASRWAGGPPSTDTQY